Listed below are T cell receptor beta chains from one sample, sequenced in a study of PD-1 blockade in classical Hodgkin lymphoma. Clones were sequenced by immunoSEQ multiplex PCR, and TCRdb holds only the in-frame ones, with some missing. The sample records tens of thousands of clones, 88% being singletons. The starting material was peripheral blood mononuclear cells (PBMCs), obtained before the second cycle of nivolumab. The receptors were gathered from a human donor with classical Hodgkin lymphoma. The conserved cysteine and the conserved F or W are not part of the CDR3 here.

V	length	J	CDR3
TRBV2	13	TRBJ1-1	ASSEMARGNTEAF
TRBV5-1	11	TRBJ1-2	ASSLAVSYGYT
TRBV2	11	TRBJ1-2	ASSGTVNYGYT
TRBV5-1	14	TRBJ1-1	ASSLGRQGWYTEAF
TRBV27	12	TRBJ2-2	ASKVAGGTGELF
TRBV7-9	11	TRBJ2-7	ASSLPGQYEQY
TRBV5-8	11	TRBJ2-3	ASSLGLTDTQY
TRBV19	12	TRBJ2-7	ASSSLRLRGEQY
TRBV5-4	15	TRBJ2-3	ASSLEGLAGATDTQY
TRBV19	15	TRBJ2-5	ASSIDRSLSGQETQY
TRBV2	19	TRBJ2-7	ASSEAFMWDRDTESSYEQY
TRBV5-6	13	TRBJ2-2	ASYSGDINTGELF
TRBV30	10	TRBJ2-7	AWRPSTYEQY
TRBV2	11	TRBJ1-1	ASSESWAVSAF
TRBV12-5	14	TRBJ2-1	ASGLGGLGAYNEQF
TRBV5-8	13	TRBJ1-5	ASTTGRRSNQPQH
TRBV6-1	13	TRBJ1-3	ASRGGVSSGNTIY
TRBV9	11	TRBJ1-3	ASSVDSGNTIY